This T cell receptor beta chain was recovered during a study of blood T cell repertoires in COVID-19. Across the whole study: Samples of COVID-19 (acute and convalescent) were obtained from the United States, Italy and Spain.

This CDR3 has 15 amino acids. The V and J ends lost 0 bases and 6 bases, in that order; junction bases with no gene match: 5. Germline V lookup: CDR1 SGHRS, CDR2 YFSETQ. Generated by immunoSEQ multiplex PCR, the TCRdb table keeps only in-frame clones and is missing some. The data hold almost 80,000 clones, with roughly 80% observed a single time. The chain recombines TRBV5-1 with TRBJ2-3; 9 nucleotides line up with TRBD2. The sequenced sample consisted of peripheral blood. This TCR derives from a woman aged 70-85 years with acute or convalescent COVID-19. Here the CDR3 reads CASSLVSSGADTQYF. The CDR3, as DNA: TGCGCCAGCAGCTTGGTCTCTAGCGGGGCTGATACGCAGTATTTT.